This T cell receptor beta chain comes out of a study of cytomegalovirus exposure and HLA in healthy donors. For the study at large: A data release that came early held approximately 85 million unique TCRs from HLA-typed donors. Study-level results: A missense DCLRE1C variant was associated with V- and J-gene trimming of TCR beta chains in a later analysis, and an independent cohort replicated the association. There were under 200 TCR beta chains listed as cytomegalovirus-associated. Indistinguishable V segments such as TRBV6-2 and TRBV6-3 were excluded.

On this clone: Its antigen is unknown.

CDR1 and CDR2 (germline): SGHRS, YFSETQ. This CDR3 has 15 residues. Trimming stripped 4 bases from V and 0 bases from J, with 13 bases between. The PCR made use of 60 Vbeta and 13 Jbeta primers. Sequencing was performed with immunoSEQ multiplex PCR; in TCRdb, only in-frame clones are kept and a portion is missing. The sample records about 140,000 clones, about 80% being singletons. This sequence was found in a man aged 35 to 55 in good health and CMV-seropositive. The material sequenced was PBMCs. The V call is TRBV5-1, the J call TRBJ1-1; the D gene is possibly TRBD1 (5 bases). For the CDR3, the DNA is TGCGCCAGCAGCCTCCCCGACAGCTTGAACACTGAAGCTTTCTTT. This codes for CASSLPDSLNTEAFF.